This entry lists 24 T cell receptor beta chains sequenced from one sample in a study of graft-versus-host responses after intestinal transplantation. Here immunoSEQ multiplex PCR was the method, and the copy in TCRdb shows in-frame clones only, minus some. The sample includes around 90,000 clones, roughly 92% of them seen just once. These receptors' targets are unknown. The material sequenced was unstimulated CD8+ T cells sorted from spleen or lymph node cells, taken before transplant. The receptors derive from a human donor who was the organ donor for an intestinal transplant.

V and J are TRBV9 and TRBJ1-2, with TRBD1 identical over 8 bases. CDR3 size: 13 residues. From germline, CDR1 is SGDLS and CDR2 YYNGEE. Unmatched junction bases numbered 10, after V lost 7 bases and J lost 8 bases. The CDR3 DNA reads TGTGCCAGCCATCGACCAGGGGGCCAGGGCTACACCTTC. Translation: CASHRPGGQGYTF.

The J gene is TRBJ2-1, the V gene TRBV4-2, with D hard to call. The CDR3 runs 12 residues. Germline V lookup: CDR1 LGHNA, CDR2 YNFKEQ. V was trimmed by 0 bases and J by 9 bases, leaving 6 bases between them. The CDR3 DNA follows: TGTGCCAGCAGCCAAGATCTAGTTGAGCAGTTCTTC. Translated, it gives CASSQDLVEQFF.

The rearrangement uses TRBV7-9 and TRBJ2-7, with 10 bases aligning to TRBD1. This CDR3 is 13 amino acids long. Germline loops: CDR1 SEHNR, CDR2 FQNEAQ (reference sequence). The trim removed 7 bases at V and 3 bases at J, leaving 3 bases unmatched. CDR3 sequence: CASTGTGDYEQYF. The CDR3 DNA is TGTGCCAGCACGGGGACAGGGGACTACGAGCAGTACTTC.

This chain links TRBV5-1 with TRBJ2-7; 11 bases are shared with TRBD1. The CDR3 length is 15 residues. Germline CDR1 SGHRS, CDR2 YFSETQ. V shed 1 base and J 4 bases; nucleotides not matched to a gene: 4. The CDR3 DNA follows: TGCGCCAGCAGCTTGTGGGGGACAGGGGGGTACGAGCAGTACTTC. It is translated as CASSLWGTGGYEQYF. Variable domain in full (rest from reference TRBV5-1 and TRBJ2-7): KAGVTQTPRYLIKTRGQQVTLSCSPISGHRSVSWYQQTPGQGLQFLFEYFSETQRNKGNFPGRFSGRQFSNSRSEMNVSTLELGDSALYLCASSLWGTGGYEQYFGPGTRLTVT.

This clone was seen a handful of times. The rearrangement joins TRBV10-2 to TRBJ1-2; 8 bases agree with TRBD1. Germline CDR1 WSHSY, CDR2 SAAADI. CDR3 length: 13 amino acids. With V trimmed by 6 bases and J by 4 bases, 4 bases remained unmatched. As DNA, the CDR3 is TGCGCCAGCAGCGGACAGGGCTTCTATGGCTACACCTTC. Residues: CASSGQGFYGYTF.

The chain has TRBV7-3 and TRBJ1-1; 8 bases line up with TRBD1. This CDR3 is 14 amino acids long. Trimming at V came to 6 bases and at J to 0 bases, leaving 3 bases not matched to a gene. Germline CDR1 SGHTA, CDR2 FQGTGA. The CDR3 bases are TGTGCCAGCAGTTACAGGGGGTTGAACACTGAAGCTTTCTTT. It encodes CASSYRGLNTEAFF. Full variable domain (remainder filled in from reference TRBV7-3 and TRBJ1-1): GAGVSQTPSNKVTEKGKYVELRCDPISGHTALYWYRQSLGQGPEFLIYFQGTGAADDSGLPNDRFFAVRPEGSVSTLKIQRTERGDSAVYLCASSYRGLNTEAFFGQGTRLTVV.

The chain links TRBV5-4 to TRBJ2-3, with a possible D match to TRBD1 (5 bases). CDR1 is SGHNT, CDR2 YYREEE, per germline (reference sequence). CDR3 size: 13 residues. The germline V and J ends were trimmed by 0 bases and 6 bases, with 8 bases remaining between them. The CDR3 region is CASSLARVDTQYF. The CDR3 DNA follows: TGTGCCAGCAGCTTGGCCAGGGTGGATACGCAGTATTTT.

J is TRBJ2-3 and V is TRBV2; no firm D call. With 4 bases removed from V and 4 bases from J, the gap between germline ends came to 12 bases. This CDR3 is 14 amino acids long. Germline-derived CDR1 and CDR2 are SNHLY and FYNNEI. As DNA, the CDR3 is TGTGCCAGCAGTGGCCCCAGACTGGCAGATACGCAGTATTTT. Residues: CASSGPRLADTQYF.

The chain recombines TRBV28 with TRBJ1-2; D is perhaps TRBD1 (5 bases). Per the germline V gene, CDR1 is MDHEN and CDR2 is SYDVKM. The CDR3 has 14 residues. V gave up 3 bases and J gave up 5 bases, with 13 bases separating them. CDR3 bases: TGTGCCAGCAGTTTGGCAGGGTTACTGTATGGCTACACCTTC. Translated: CASSLAGLLYGYTF.

Turning to this clone: Since the CDR3 does not end with the conserved phenylalanine or tryptophan, this likely comes from a read error. No DNA is shown, since the ends of the CDR3 on it are uncertain; the CDR3 is the one TCRdb lists. The chain joins TRBV2 to TRBJ1-2; TRBD1, the table's D call, was not compared with the DNA. The CDR3 is 8 amino acids in total, end residues counted. CDR1 is SNHLY and CDR2 is FYNNEI in the germline V gene. The CDR3 sequence: CASSESHV.

The chain recombines TRBV25-1 with TRBJ2-2; D is unclear. The length of the CDR3 is 13 residues. Trimming pared 4 bases from V and 3 bases from J, leaving 6 bases between. Germline CDR1 and CDR2: MGHDK and SYGVNS. Here the CDR3 reads CASSGQDTGELFF. The CDR3 DNA reads TGTGCCAGCAGTGGCCAGGACACCGGGGAGCTGTTTTTT. Based on the CDR3 plus reference TRBV25-1 and TRBJ2-2, the full variable domain is EADIYQTPRYLVIGTGKKITLECSQTMGHDKMYWYQQDPGMELHLIHYSYGVNSTEKGDLSSESTVSRIRTEHFPLTLESARPSHTSQYLCASSGQDTGELFFGEGSRLTVL.

The chain recombines TRBV6-1 with TRBJ2-3, with 11 bases lining up with TRBD2. V lost 4 bases, J lost 4 bases, and 7 bases stayed unmatched. CDR1 is MNHNS, CDR2 SASEGT, per germline. The CDR3 runs to 16 residues. The CDR3: CASSVGIAGGADTQYF. The DNA for the CDR3 is TGTGCCAGCAGTGTCGGAATAGCGGGGGGGGCAGATACGCAGTATTTT.

The chain employs TRBV9 and TRBJ1-3; D is unresolved. CDR1 and CDR2 from the germline V gene are SGDLS and YYNGEE. Trimming cost V 2 bases and J 0 bases, with 9 bases left between them. The CDR3 is 15 amino acids. CDR3 sequence: CASSVGSYSGNTIYF. In DNA form, the CDR3 reads TGTGCCAGCAGCGTTGGCAGTTACTCTGGAAACACCATATATTTT.

The CDR3: CASSLLPGLAGGKNIQYF. DNA for the CDR3: TGTGCCAGCAGCTTACTCCCTGGACTAGCGGGGGGGAAAAACATTCAGTACTTC. The chain is built from TRBV13 and TRBJ2-4, with 15 bases lining up with TRBD2. The CDR3 is made up of 18 amino acids. V shed 2 bases, J shed 4 bases, and the junction held 6 bases outside the gene matches. Per germline, CDR1 PRHDT and CDR2 FYEKMQ (reference sequence).

This clone has only one observation. The V call is TRBV11-2, the J call TRBJ2-5; TRBD2 might be the D (6 bases). The V end was cut by 1 base, the J end by 2 bases, with 11 bases between. This CDR3 is 15 amino acids long. The germline V gene encodes CDR1 SGHAT and CDR2 FQNNGV. The CDR3 region is CASSLVWGRQETQYF. The DNA for the CDR3 is TGTGCCAGCAGCTTAGTATGGGGGAGGCAAGAGACCCAGTACTTC.

The genes are TRBV12-5 and TRBJ1-1; the D gene is possibly TRBD1 (6 bases). CDR3 size: 16 residues. V lost 2 bases and J 1 base, leaving 14 bases between the germline ends. In germline, CDR1 is LGHNT, CDR2 FRNRAP. The CDR3 reads CASGLQLGQKNTEAFF. CDR3 sequence (DNA): TGTGCTAGTGGTTTGCAGCTCGGACAGAAGAACACTGAAGCTTTCTTT.

The chain has TRBV4-1 and TRBJ2-3, with 8 bases aligning to TRBD2. Germline lookup yields CDR1 MGHRA and CDR2 YSYEKL. Germline trimming cut 1 base from V and 5 bases from J; bases unmatched to any gene: 8. This CDR3 has 16 amino acids. As DNA, the CDR3 is TGCGCCAGCAGCCAAGTGAAAGCGGGAGTGGGAGATACGCAGTATTTT. Amino acid sequence: CASSQVKAGVGDTQYF.

CDR3 residues: CASSFGTVYNEQFF. The CDR3 DNA sequence: TGTGCCAGCAGCTTCGGGACAGTGTACAATGAGCAGTTCTTC. This chain links TRBV5-6 with TRBJ2-1; 7 nucleotides align to TRBD1. Per germline, CDR1 SGHDT and CDR2 YYEEEE. Trimming at V came to 2 bases and at J to 4 bases, leaving 3 bases not matched to a gene. This CDR3 spans 14 amino acids. The full variable domain, in which reference TRBV5-6 and TRBJ2-1 provide the parts outside the CDR3, is DAGVTQSPTHLIKTRGQQVTLRCSPKSGHDTVSWYQQALGQGPQFIFQYYEEEERQRGNFPDRFSGHQFPNYSSELNVNALLLGDSALYLCASSFGTVYNEQFFGPGTRLTVL.

The CDR3 sequence is CASSSDRGRWNTGELFF. The DNA of the CDR3 is TGTGCCAGCAGCTCGGACAGGGGGCGATGGAACACCGGGGAGCTGTTTTTT. The J gene is TRBJ2-2, the V gene TRBV5-8; 11 bases are a match to TRBD1. V lost 3 bases and J lost 1; bases outside the gene matches: 5. The CDR3 length is 17 residues. Germline values: CDR1 SGHTS, CDR2 YDEGEE.

This clone was recorded only once. This chain connects TRBV4-1 to TRBJ1-1, with D unclear. The V gene's germline CDR1 is MGHRA and CDR2 YSYEKL. This CDR3 is 13 amino acids long. V lost 2 bases, J lost 5 bases, and 9 bases lay in between. The CDR3 spells CASSQRGGTEAFF. The CDR3 DNA reads TGCGCCAGCAGCCAACGGGGTGGGACTGAAGCTTTCTTT.

The chain combines TRBV7-9 with TRBJ2-1; 7 nucleotides align to TRBD1. J was trimmed by 6 bases and V by 5 bases; bases with no gene match: 7. Germline values: CDR1 SEHNR, CDR2 FQNEAQ (reference sequence). The CDR3 length is 14 residues. The CDR3 coding sequence is TGTGCCAGCAGCACCAGGGGGTCCGGCAATGAGCAGTTCTTC. As protein: CASSTRGSGNEQFF.

This clone showed up just once. This rearrangement joins TRBV6-1 to TRBJ1-1; TRBD1 agrees at 11 bases. Per the germline V gene, CDR1 is MNHNS and CDR2 is SASEGT. The CDR3 length is 16 residues. V shed 0 bases, J shed 5 bases, and the junction held 5 bases outside the gene matches. The CDR3 sequence: CASSEARTGGKTEAFF. The CDR3 DNA reads as TGTGCCAGCAGTGAAGCCCGGACAGGGGGCAAAACTGAAGCTTTCTTT.

The rearrangement links TRBV28 to TRBJ2-4; D is perhaps TRBD2 (6 bases). This CDR3 contains 14 residues. Trimming cost V 4 bases and J 15 bases, with 22 bases left between them. The V gene's germline CDR1 is MDHEN and CDR2 SYDVKM. CDR3 sequence (DNA): TGTGCCAGCAGTTCTCCCGTTAGACCGGGACTTGGGTACTTC. This codes for CASSSPVRPGLGYF.

The chain carries TRBV12-5 and TRBJ2-2, with 10 bases matching TRBD1. Germline lookup yields CDR1 LGHNT and CDR2 FRNRAP. The CDR3 spans 18 residues. Trimming removed 3 bases from V and 2 bases from J; junction bases left unmatched: 9. CDR3 sequence reads: CASGFTTGGDRNTGELFF. CDR3 nucleotide sequence: TGTGCTAGTGGTTTCACGACAGGGGGCGACCGAAACACCGGGGAGCTGTTTTTT.